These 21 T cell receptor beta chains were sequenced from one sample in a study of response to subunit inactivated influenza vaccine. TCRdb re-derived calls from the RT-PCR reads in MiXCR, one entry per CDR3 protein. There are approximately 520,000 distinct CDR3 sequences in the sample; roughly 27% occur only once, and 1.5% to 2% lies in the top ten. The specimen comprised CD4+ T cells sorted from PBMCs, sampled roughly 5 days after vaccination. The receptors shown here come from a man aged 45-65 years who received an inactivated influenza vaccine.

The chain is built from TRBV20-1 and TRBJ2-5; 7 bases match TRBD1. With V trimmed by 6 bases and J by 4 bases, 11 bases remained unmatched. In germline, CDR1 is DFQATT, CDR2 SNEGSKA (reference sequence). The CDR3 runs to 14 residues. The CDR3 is CSAPRAGGPETQYF. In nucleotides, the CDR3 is TGCAGTGCCCCCAGGGCAGGGGGTCCAGAGACCCAGTACTTC.

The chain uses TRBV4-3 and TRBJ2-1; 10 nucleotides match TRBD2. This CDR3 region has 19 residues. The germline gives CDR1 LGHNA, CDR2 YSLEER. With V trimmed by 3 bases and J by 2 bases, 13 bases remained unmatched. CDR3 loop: CASSQSRLAGVIPYNEQFF. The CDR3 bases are TGCGCCAGCAGCCAGAGCAGGCTAGCGGGAGTGATCCCCTACAATGAGCAGTTCTTC.

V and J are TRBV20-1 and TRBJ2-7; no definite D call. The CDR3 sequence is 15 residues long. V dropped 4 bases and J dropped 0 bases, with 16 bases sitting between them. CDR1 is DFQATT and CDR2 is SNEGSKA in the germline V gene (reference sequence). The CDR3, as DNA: TGCAGTGCTACTAGTTCAGCCCTCATCTCCTACGAGCAGTACTTC. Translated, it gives CSATSSALISYEQYF.

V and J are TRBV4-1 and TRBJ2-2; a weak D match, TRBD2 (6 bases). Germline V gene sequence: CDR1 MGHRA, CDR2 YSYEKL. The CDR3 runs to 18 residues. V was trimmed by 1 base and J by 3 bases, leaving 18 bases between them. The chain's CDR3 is CASSQAPWGEVDTGELFF. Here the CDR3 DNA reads TGCGCCAGCAGCCAAGCCCCATGGGGGGAAGTCGACACCGGGGAGCTGTTTTTT.

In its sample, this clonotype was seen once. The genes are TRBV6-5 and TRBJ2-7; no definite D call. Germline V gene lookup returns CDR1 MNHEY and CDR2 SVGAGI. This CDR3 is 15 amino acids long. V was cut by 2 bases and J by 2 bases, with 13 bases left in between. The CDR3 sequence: CASSYGGFYAYEQYF. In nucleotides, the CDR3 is TGTGCCAGCAGTTACGGCGGTTTCTATGCCTACGAGCAGTACTTC.

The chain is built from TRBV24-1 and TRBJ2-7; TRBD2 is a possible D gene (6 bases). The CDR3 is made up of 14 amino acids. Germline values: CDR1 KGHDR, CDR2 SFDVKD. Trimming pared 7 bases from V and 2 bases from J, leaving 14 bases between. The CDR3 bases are TGTGCCACCAGCCCCCGGACTAACCCCTACGAGCAGTACTTC. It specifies CATSPRTNPYEQYF.

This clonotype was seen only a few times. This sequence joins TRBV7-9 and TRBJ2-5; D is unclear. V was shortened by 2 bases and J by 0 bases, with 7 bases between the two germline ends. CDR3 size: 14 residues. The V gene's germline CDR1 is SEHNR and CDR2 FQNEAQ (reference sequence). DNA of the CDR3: TGTGCCAGCAGCTTAAGGAGCAACCAAGAGACCCAGTACTTC. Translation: CASSLRSNQETQYF.

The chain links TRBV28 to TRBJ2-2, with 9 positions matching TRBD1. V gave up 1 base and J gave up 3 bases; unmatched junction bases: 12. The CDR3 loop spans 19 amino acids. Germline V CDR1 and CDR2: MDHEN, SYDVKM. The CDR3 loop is CASSLLGPGQGGHTGELFF. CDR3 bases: TGTGCCAGCAGTTTATTAGGTCCGGGACAGGGAGGGCACACCGGGGAGCTGTTTTTT.

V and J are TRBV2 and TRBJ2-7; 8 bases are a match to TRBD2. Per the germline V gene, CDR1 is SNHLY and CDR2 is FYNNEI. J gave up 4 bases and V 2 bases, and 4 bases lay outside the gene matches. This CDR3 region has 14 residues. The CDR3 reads CASSESGGRYEQYF. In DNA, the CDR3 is TGTGCCAGCAGTGAATCGGGAGGGCGGTACGAGCAGTACTTC.

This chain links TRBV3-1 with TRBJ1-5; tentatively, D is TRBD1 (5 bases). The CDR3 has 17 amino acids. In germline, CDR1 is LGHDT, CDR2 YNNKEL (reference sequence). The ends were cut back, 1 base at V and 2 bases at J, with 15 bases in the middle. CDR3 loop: CASSQGGGGLGNQPQHF. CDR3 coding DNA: TGTGCCAGCAGCCAAGGGGGGGGAGGCTTGGGCAATCAGCCCCAGCATTTT.

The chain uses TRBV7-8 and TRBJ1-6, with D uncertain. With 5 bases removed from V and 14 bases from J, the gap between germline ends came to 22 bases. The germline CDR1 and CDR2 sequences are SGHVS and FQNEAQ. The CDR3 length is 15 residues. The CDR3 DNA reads TGTGCCAGCAGCCCCGGACGGACGCCTAGGGTGGCCCTCCACTTT. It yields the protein CASSPGRTPRVALHF.

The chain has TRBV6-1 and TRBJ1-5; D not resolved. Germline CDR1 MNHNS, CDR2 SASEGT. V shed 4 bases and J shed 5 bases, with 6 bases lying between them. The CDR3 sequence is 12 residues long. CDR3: CASSVGDQPQHF. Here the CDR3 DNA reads TGTGCCAGCAGTGTCGGGGATCAGCCCCAGCATTTT.

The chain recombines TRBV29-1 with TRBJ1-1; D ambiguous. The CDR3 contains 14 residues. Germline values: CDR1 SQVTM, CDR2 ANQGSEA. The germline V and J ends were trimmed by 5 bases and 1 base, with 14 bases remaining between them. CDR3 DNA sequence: TGCAGCGTTCAAGCCCGGATGACGAACACTGAAGCTTTCTTT. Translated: CSVQARMTNTEAFF.

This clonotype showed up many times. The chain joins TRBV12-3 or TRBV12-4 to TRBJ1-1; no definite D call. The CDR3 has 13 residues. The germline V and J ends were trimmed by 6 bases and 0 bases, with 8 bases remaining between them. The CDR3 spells CASRPVLNTEAFF. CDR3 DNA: TGTGCCAGCAGACCCGTGCTGAACACTGAAGCTTTCTTT.

CDR3 region: CASSLGSGYGGEKLFF. CDR3 nucleotide sequence: TGTGCCAGCAGCTTAGGTTCGGGGTACGGGGGTGAAAAACTGTTTTTT. This chain connects TRBV7-2 to TRBJ1-4, with D possibly matching TRBD1 (5 bases). Trimming cost V 1 base and J 7 bases, with 16 bases left between them. The germline gives CDR1 SGHTA, CDR2 FQGNSA. CDR3 length: 16 residues.

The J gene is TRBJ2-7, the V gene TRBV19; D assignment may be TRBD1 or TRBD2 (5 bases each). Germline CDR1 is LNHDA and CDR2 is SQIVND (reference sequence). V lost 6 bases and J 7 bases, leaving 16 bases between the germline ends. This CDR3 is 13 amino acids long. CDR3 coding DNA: TGTGCCAGTAGCACGGGACCTTTGGGAGAGCAGTACTTC. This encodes CASSTGPLGEQYF.

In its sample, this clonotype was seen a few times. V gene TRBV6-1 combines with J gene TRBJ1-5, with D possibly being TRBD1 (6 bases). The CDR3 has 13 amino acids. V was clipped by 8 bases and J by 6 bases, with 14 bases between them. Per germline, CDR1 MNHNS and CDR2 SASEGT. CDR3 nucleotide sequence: TGTGCCAGCGGGGGGGCGCGTAGTCAGCCCCAGCATTTT. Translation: CASGGARSQPQHF.

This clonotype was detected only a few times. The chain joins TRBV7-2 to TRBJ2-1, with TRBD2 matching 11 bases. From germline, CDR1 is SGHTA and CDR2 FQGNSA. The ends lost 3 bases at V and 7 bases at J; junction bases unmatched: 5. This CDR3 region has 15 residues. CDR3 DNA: TGTGCCAGCAGCTTTTTTAGCGGGGGGGTTAATGAGCAGTTCTTC. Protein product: CASSFFSGGVNEQFF.

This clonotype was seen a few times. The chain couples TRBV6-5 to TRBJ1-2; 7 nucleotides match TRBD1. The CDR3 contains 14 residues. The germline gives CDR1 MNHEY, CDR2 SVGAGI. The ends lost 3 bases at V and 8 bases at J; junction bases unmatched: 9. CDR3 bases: TGTGCCAGCAGTTATTGGGGGGACAGAGGAGGCTACACCTTC. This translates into CASSYWGDRGGYTF.

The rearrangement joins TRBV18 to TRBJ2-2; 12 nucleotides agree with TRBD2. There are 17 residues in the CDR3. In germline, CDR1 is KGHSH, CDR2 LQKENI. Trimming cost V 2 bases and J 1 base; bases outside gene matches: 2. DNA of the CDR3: TGTGCCAGCTCACCATCGACTAGCGGGAGGAACACCGGGGAGCTGTTTTTT. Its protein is CASSPSTSGRNTGELFF.

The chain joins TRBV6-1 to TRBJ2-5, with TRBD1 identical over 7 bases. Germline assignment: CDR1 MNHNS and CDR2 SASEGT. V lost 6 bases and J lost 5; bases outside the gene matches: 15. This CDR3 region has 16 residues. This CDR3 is CASRTPGTAGRETQYF. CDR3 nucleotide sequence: TGTGCCAGCAGAACACCGGGGACAGCTGGTAGGGAGACCCAGTACTTC.